What follows are 20 T cell receptor beta chains derived from one specimen sequenced in a study of blood T cell repertoires in COVID-19. This table comes from immunoSEQ multiplex PCR, and its TCRdb copy is limited to in-frame clones, with some not included. The table records about 140,000 clones, roughly 85% of them present only once. The sample comprised peripheral blood. These TCRs come from a man aged 60-69 years with acute or convalescent COVID-19.

The rearrangement uses TRBV10-3 and TRBJ1-6; 12 bases fit TRBD1. The CDR3 spans 15 residues. Germline CDR1 and CDR2: ENHRY and SYGVKD. Unmatched junction bases numbered 3, after V lost 3 bases and J lost 9 bases. CDR3 amino acids: CAISEGTGGVSPLHF. CDR3 sequence (DNA): TGTGCCATCAGTGAAGGGACAGGGGGCGTTTCACCCCTCCACTTT.

The rearrangement joins TRBV5-4 to TRBJ2-1; perhaps TRBD2 as D (5 bases). The CDR3 loop spans 12 amino acids. V lost 0 bases, J lost 9 bases, and 7 bases lay in between. CDR1 and CDR2 from the germline V gene are SGHNT and YYREEE (reference sequence). In DNA form, the CDR3 reads TGTGCCAGCAGCTTGGACGCGGGTGAGCAGTTCTTC. It yields the protein CASSLDAGEQFF.

This clone has more than one count but fewer than ten. The chain is built from TRBV7-9 and TRBJ2-2, with 10 bases matching TRBD2. Germline lookup yields CDR1 SEHNR and CDR2 FQNEAQ (reference sequence). CDR3 length: 16 amino acids. V trimming: 5 bases; J trimming: 5 bases; junction bases outside the gene matches: 8. CDR3: CASSARGLATTGELFF. CDR3 in DNA: TGTGCCAGCAGCGCTAGGGGACTAGCGACAACCGGGGAGCTGTTTTTT.

V usage is TRBV18 and J usage is TRBJ2-1; TRBD1 matches 7 bases. Germline trimming cut 5 bases from V and 0 bases from J; bases unmatched to any gene: 4. Germline V gives CDR1 KGHSH, CDR2 LQKENI. The CDR3 has 15 amino acids. The CDR3 protein is CASSRGQSSYNEQFF. The CDR3 DNA sequence: TGTGCCAGCTCAAGGGGACAGAGCTCCTACAATGAGCAGTTCTTC.

This clone was counted a few times. The chain carries TRBV5-1 and TRBJ2-1, with 7 bases matching TRBD2. This CDR3 is 16 amino acids long. J lost 0 bases, V lost 0 bases, and 3 bases had no gene match. CDR1 is SGHRS, CDR2 YFSETQ, per germline. CDR3 bases: TGCGCCAGCAGCTTGGCAACTAGCGCCTCCTACAATGAGCAGTTCTTC. Translation gives CASSLATSASYNEQFF.

In the case of this clone: At the DNA level, this CDR3 is encoded by other sequences in the same sample as well. The chain is built from TRBV12-3 or TRBV12-4 and TRBJ1-2, with a weak D call TRBD1 (5 bases). The CDR3 extends over 13 amino acids. V dropped 2 bases and J dropped 4 bases, with 8 bases sitting between them. CDR3 in amino acids: CASSLRGGYGYTF. The CDR3 nucleotides read TGTGCCAGCAGTTTAAGGGGCGGCTATGGCTACACCTTC.

J is TRBJ2-1 and V is TRBV28; 8 bases are a match to TRBD2. CDR3 length equals 13 residues. Germline V lookup: CDR1 MDHEN, CDR2 SYDVKM. After removal of 9 bases from V and 6 bases from J, the junction contained 7 bases not matched to a gene. The CDR3 nucleotides are TGTGCCAGTCGCGGGAGGTGGGGCAATGAGCAGTTCTTC. Its translation: CASRGRWGNEQFF.

J is TRBJ1-2 and V is TRBV9; 8 positions match TRBD1. The germline V gene encodes CDR1 SGDLS and CDR2 YYNGEE. With V trimmed by 3 bases and J by 4 bases, 8 bases remained unmatched. The CDR3 loop spans 15 amino acids. Written as DNA, the CDR3 is TGTGCCAGCAGCGCCTCCGGGACAGGCCCCTATGGCTACACCTTC. It yields the protein CASSASGTGPYGYTF. Full variable domain (missing parts from reference TRBV9 and TRBJ1-2): DSGVTQTPKHLITATGQRVTLRCSPRSGDLSVYWYQQSLDQGLQFLIQYYNGEERAKGNILERFSAQQFPDLHSELNLSSLELGDSALYFCASSASGTGPYGYTFGSGTRLTVV.

The chain carries TRBV11-3 and TRBJ2-5; 7 nucleotides match TRBD2. CDR1 is SGHNT, CDR2 YENEEA, per germline. This CDR3 has 14 amino acids. J lost 3 bases, V lost 5 bases, and 6 bases had no gene match. CDR3 nucleotide sequence: TGTGCCAGCAGCCATAGCGGGCCTAAAGAGACCCAGTACTTC. Encoded protein: CASSHSGPKETQYF.

This clone was found a few times. The CDR3 nucleotides read TGTGCCAGCAGTGAGTTGGAGGACACTGAAGCTTTCTTT. It specifies CASSELEDTEAFF. The chain links TRBV2 to TRBJ1-1; D not resolved. Trimming stripped 3 bases from V and 3 bases from J, with 8 bases between. The CDR3 loop spans 13 amino acids. Germline CDR1 and CDR2: SNHLY and FYNNEI.

This chain connects TRBV6-2 or TRBV6-3 to TRBJ2-2; 11 nucleotides agree with TRBD1. V was pared by 0 bases and J by 7 bases, with 4 bases of the junction left unmatched. Per the germline V gene, CDR1 is MNHEY and CDR2 is SVGEGT. The CDR3 totals 16 residues. The CDR3 reads CASSYSGTGGGGELFF. CDR3 in DNA: TGTGCCAGCAGTTACTCCGGGACAGGGGGAGGCGGGGAGCTGTTTTTT.

The V gene is TRBV30, the J gene TRBJ1-5; 8 positions agree with TRBD1. The CDR3 contains 14 residues. CDR1 and CDR2 from the germline V gene are GTSNPN and SVGIG (reference sequence). The V segment lost 3 bases and the J segment 6 bases; nucleotides outside the gene matches: 7. CDR3 sequence (DNA): TGTGCCTGGAGCCTCAGGGGGCCTGCTCAGCCCCAGCATTTT. Protein product: CAWSLRGPAQPQHF.

Points on this clone: The junction departs from germline at one end; a sequencing error may be responsible. The J gene is TRBJ1-1, the V gene TRBV7-9; unclear D gene. Germline V gives CDR1 SEHNR, CDR2 FQNEAQ (reference sequence). The CDR3 is made up of 19 amino acids. Here the CDR3 reads CASSFPVGITDDHNTETFF. The DNA of the CDR3 is TGTGCCAGCAGCTTCCCCGTCGGGATTACGGACGATCATAACACTGAAACTTTCTTT.

This clone has only one observation. J is TRBJ2-7 and V is TRBV13; 10 bases are a match to TRBD1. Germline V gene sequence: CDR1 PRHDT, CDR2 FYEKMQ (reference sequence). The V segment lost 3 bases and the J segment 7 bases; nucleotides outside the gene matches: 6. The CDR3 spans 14 residues. In DNA, the CDR3 is TGTGCCAGCAGCTTTCGGACAGGGGGAGGGGAGCAGTACTTC. It encodes CASSFRTGGGEQYF.

The V gene is TRBV6-5, the J gene TRBJ1-4, with D perhaps matching TRBD1 (5 bases). V was shortened by 4 bases and J by 12 bases, with 18 bases between the two germline ends. The CDR3 runs 14 residues. Germline V gene sequence: CDR1 MNHEY, CDR2 SVGAGI. DNA for the CDR3: TGTGCCAGCAGTTCCGAGAGGAGGGGCGGGGAACTGTTTTTT. Amino acids: CASSSERRGGELFF.

The chain combines TRBV6-2 or TRBV6-3 with TRBJ2-3, with TRBD2 matching over 11 bases. This CDR3 has 18 amino acids. V lost 2 bases, J lost 4 bases, and 11 bases stayed unmatched. The germline V gene has CDR1 MNHEY and CDR2 SVGEGT. The CDR3 nucleotides are TGTGCCAGCAGTTACCCCTCGGGCCTAGCGGGAGGTCCAGATACGCAGTATTTT. Translating it yields CASSYPSGLAGGPDTQYF.

This chain links TRBV7-9 with TRBJ1-2; possibly TRBD1 for D (5 bases). There are 13 residues in the CDR3. Per germline, CDR1 SEHNR and CDR2 FQNEAQ (reference sequence). The germline V and J ends were trimmed by 3 bases and 3 bases, with 8 bases remaining between them. The CDR3 nucleotides are TGTGCCAGCAGCTTCGGGGGAGACTATGGCTACACCTTC. It yields the protein CASSFGGDYGYTF. The full variable domain, its missing parts supplied by reference TRBV7-9 and TRBJ1-2, is DTGVSQNPRHKITKRGQNVTFRCDPISEHNRLYWYRQTLGQGPEFLTYFQNEAQLEKSRLLSDRFSAERPKGSFSTLEIQRTEQGDSAMYLCASSFGGDYGYTFGSGTRLTVV.

This CDR3 is CASSLGPGEGEKLFF. DNA of the CDR3: TGTGCCAGCAGCTTAGGCCCGGGGGAAGGTGAAAAACTGTTTTTT. This chain connects TRBV7-2 to TRBJ1-4; perhaps TRBD1 as D (5 bases). This CDR3 spans 15 amino acids. Trimming cost V 1 base and J 7 bases, with 13 bases left between them. Germline CDR1 reads SGHTA; CDR2 reads FQGNSA.

The chain carries TRBV29-1 and TRBJ1-1; TRBD1 aligns across 10 bases. The CDR3 has 13 residues. V gave up 7 bases and J gave up 0 bases; unmatched junction bases: 2. Per the germline V gene, CDR1 is SQVTM and CDR2 is ANQGSEA. The CDR3 here is CSGDRGLNTEAFF. CDR3 nucleotide sequence: TGCAGCGGGGACAGGGGTTTGAACACTGAAGCTTTCTTT.

V and J are TRBV5-6 and TRBJ2-5; D might be TRBD2 (6 bases). Trimming left V 4 bases short and J 2 bases short, with 21 bases between. CDR1 is SGHDT and CDR2 is YYEEEE in the germline V gene. The CDR3 contains 17 residues. CDR3 in DNA: TGTGCCAGCAGCCGTACTGGTAGCGGCCCGGATCAAGAGACCCAGTACTTC. This encodes CASSRTGSGPDQETQYF.